This TCR beta chain was identified during a study of cytomegalovirus exposure and HLA in healthy donors. At the level of the study: As released early, the data held roughly 85 million unique TCRs from HLA-typed donors. General observations from the study: Equally common other TCR beta chains were less clonally expanded than HLA-associated ones, a later analysis found. The likely explanation for a cluster of highly shared sequence variants was sequencing artifact.

This PCR relied on a set of 60 Vbeta primers and 13 Jbeta primers. Profiling relied on immunoSEQ multiplex PCR, and the TCRdb table lists in-frame clones only, not all of them. The sample lists 130,000 to 150,000 clones, less than 85% occurring once. This clone is a singleton in its sample. Its antigen is currently unknown. Germline V lookup: CDR1 MDHEN, CDR2 SYDVKM. The CDR3 runs 15 residues. The source material was PBMCs. This clonotype was obtained from a young man in good health and CMV-seropositive. V and J are TRBV28 and TRBJ1-2; D possibly corresponds to TRBD1 (5 bases). The CDR3 region is CAWGPDYRGGYGYTF. DNA for the CDR3: TGTGCATGGGGTCCCGACTATAGGGGAGGCTATGGCTACACCTTC.